These T cell receptor beta chains were read from a single sample in a study of blood T cell repertoires in COVID-19. Assay used: immunoSEQ multiplex PCR; TCRdb lists only in-frame clones, some missing. The repertoire holds 150,000 or so clones, with 80% to 90% as singletons. Sequenced: peripheral blood. The receptors originated from a woman between 65 and 79 years old with acute or convalescent COVID-19. CDR3s include the opening cysteine and the closing phenylalanine or tryptophan. The D gene is left open where the match is weak. Clone size is given for some rows only: seen once, a few or many times, or a class if the clone is expanded.

abundance	v_gene	j_gene	d_gene	CDR3aa	CDR3nt
NA	TRBV6-2/TRBV6-3	TRBJ1-1	NA	CASSHRAENTEAFF	TGTGCCAGCAGTCACAGGGCGGAGAACACTGAAGCTTTCTTT
once	TRBV4-1	TRBJ2-6	TRBD1	CASSQVLLTGQAISGANVLTF	TGCGCCAGCAGCCAAGTACTATTAACGGGACAGGCGATCTCTGGGGCCAACGTCCTGACTTTC
NA	TRBV6-2/TRBV6-3	TRBJ1-1	NA	CASSPGHMNTEAFF	TGTGCCAGCAGCCCGGGACACATGAACACTGAAGCTTTCTTT
NA	TRBV5-1	TRBJ1-4	NA	CASSLGPFGGGEKLFF	TGCGCCAGCAGCTTGGGGCCCTTTGGGGGAGGTGAAAAACTGTTTTTT
NA	TRBV10-3	TRBJ2-7	NA	CAITSTFLRGPYEQYF	TGTGCCATCACCAGCACCTTTCTTCGCGGGCCCTACGAGCAGTACTTC
NA	TRBV7-2	TRBJ2-5	TRBD2	CASSLAGLAGGPGPVGQETQYF	TGTGCCAGCAGCTTAGCGGGACTAGCGGGGGGACCCGGGCCCGTGGGCCAAGAGACCCAGTACTTC
NA	TRBV27	TRBJ2-2	TRBD2	CASQGLAGDYTGELFF	TGTGCCAGCCAGGGACTAGCGGGGGACTACACCGGGGAGCTGTTTTTT
NA	TRBV19	TRBJ2-4	TRBD1	CASSIDHLTGQGGTKNIQYF	TGTGCCAGTAGTATAGATCATCTGACTGGACAGGGGGGAACCAAAAACATTCAGTACTTC
NA	TRBV12-3/TRBV12-4	TRBJ1-1	TRBD1	CASSGTENTEAFF	TGTGCCAGCAGTGGGACAGAGAACACTGAAGCTTTCTTT
NA	TRBV7-8	TRBJ2-1	TRBD2	CASSLIGLAGIQGSYNEQFF	TGTGCCAGCAGCTTAATCGGTCTAGCGGGGATTCAAGGGTCCTACAATGAGCAGTTCTTC
NA	TRBV4-3	TRBJ1-1	NA	CASSQGLRRGMNTEAFF	TGCGCCAGCAGCCAAGGACTTCGACGGGGAATGAACACTGAAGCTTTCTTT
NA	TRBV5-4	TRBJ1-1	NA	CASSLAGRVDATEAFF	TGTGCCAGCAGCTTGGCCGGCAGGGTGGATGCCACTGAAGCTTTCTTT
NA	TRBV19	TRBJ1-6	TRBD1	CASSIRTGLNSPLHF	TGTGCCAGTAGTATTAGGACAGGACTTAATTCACCCCTCCACTTT
NA	TRBV11-2	TRBJ2-1	TRBD2	CASSPTRTSGGLGHEQFF	TGTGCCAGCAGCCCCACTAGGACTAGCGGGGGGTTGGGGCATGAGCAGTTCTTC
few	TRBV5-6	TRBJ2-7	TRBD2	CASSARTSGFYQQYF	TGTGCCAGCAGCGCAAGGACTAGCGGGTTCTATCAGCAGTACTTC
NA	TRBV15	TRBJ2-6	NA	CATSDEGGYSGANVLTF	TGTGCCACCAGCGACGAGGGAGGTTACTCTGGGGCCAACGTCCTGACTTTC
NA	TRBV5-6	TRBJ1-1	TRBD1	CASRKTGGAVDTEAFF	TGTGCCAGCAGGAAGACAGGGGGCGCCGTCGACACTGAAGCTTTCTTT
NA	TRBV5-1	TRBJ2-5	TRBD2	CASSLPSGGGGETQYF	TGCGCCAGCAGCTTACCCAGCGGGGGAGGAGGGGAGACCCAGTACTTC
few	TRBV5-1	TRBJ1-3	NA	CASSTEGTGAGNTIYF	TGCGCCAGCAGCACTGAGGGGACGGGGGCTGGAAACACCATATATTTT
NA	TRBV4-1	TRBJ2-7	TRBD2	CASSQDLSKRGASYEQYF	TGCGCCAGCAGCCAAGATCTTAGTAAGCGGGGGGCCTCCTACGAGCAGTACTTC
NA	TRBV19	TRBJ1-5	NA	CASSTEGVQPQHF	TGTGCCAGTAGTACTGAGGGGGTTCAGCCCCAGCATTTT
NA	TRBV7-9	TRBJ2-1	TRBD2	CASSFPRRGVTYNEQFF	TGTGCCAGCAGCTTCCCCCGGCGGGGGGTTACCTACAATGAGCAGTTCTTC
NA	TRBV12-3/TRBV12-4	TRBJ1-2	NA	CASKRNYGYTF	TGTGCCAGCAAACGGAACTATGGCTACACCTTC
NA	TRBV28	TRBJ1-2	TRBD1	CASSLKLSGTGSYGYTF	TGTGCCAGCAGTTTAAAGCTTTCCGGGACAGGGAGTTACGGCTACACCTTC
NA	TRBV4-2	TRBJ2-7	TRBD1	CASSREGTATYEQYF	TGTGCCAGCAGCCGAGAAGGGACAGCCACCTACGAGCAGTACTTC
NA	TRBV6-6	TRBJ1-1	NA	CASSYQGRATEAFF	TGTGCCAGCAGTTACCAGGGTAGGGCCACTGAAGCTTTCTTT
NA	TRBV28	TRBJ2-3	TRBD1	CASSLSGQGTDTQYF	TGTGCCAGCAGTTTATCGGGACAGGGTACAGATACGCAGTATTTT
NA	TRBV7-9	TRBJ2-7	NA	CASSFEQGYEQYF	TGTGCCAGCAGCTTTGAACAGGGCTACGAGCAGTACTTC
few	TRBV7-9	TRBJ1-2	TRBD1	CASSSWAGGVIPPGGYTF	TGTGCCAGCAGCTCATGGGCAGGGGGCGTGATACCGCCTGGGGGCTACACCTTC
NA	TRBV5-1	TRBJ1-2	NA	CASSGVGQRSYTF	TGCGCCAGCAGCGGGGTCGGACAGCGTAGCTACACCTTC
NA	TRBV11-2	TRBJ2-3	TRBD2	CASSSTGTSGGPTDTQYF	TGTGCCAGCAGCTCCACCGGGACTAGCGGGGGCCCCACAGATACGCAGTATTTT
NA	TRBV7-9	TRBJ1-2	TRBD1	CASSPDRGRGYTF	TGTGCCAGCAGCCCGGACAGGGGTCGTGGCTACACCTTC
NA	TRBV2	TRBJ2-1	TRBD1	CASMEDRPNEQFF	TGTGCCAGCATGGAGGACAGGCCGAATGAGCAGTTCTTC
NA	TRBV5-1	TRBJ2-3	NA	CASSLESPRVDTQYF	TGCGCCAGCAGCTTGGAAAGTCCGAGAGTAGATACGCAGTATTTT
NA	TRBV3-1/TRBV3-2	TRBJ1-4	TRBD1	CASSQTDRGRGEKLFF	TGTGCCAGCAGCCAAACAGACAGGGGGCGCGGAGAAAAACTGTTTTTT
NA	TRBV18	TRBJ2-1	TRBD2	CASSPLGLAGINEQFF	TGTGCCAGCTCACCGCTGGGACTAGCGGGGATCAATGAGCAGTTCTTC
NA	TRBV7-7	TRBJ2-1	TRBD2	CASSLAGGPFNEQFF	TGTGCTAGCAGCTTAGCGGGGGGGCCGTTCAATGAGCAGTTCTTC